One TCR beta chain is described in this entry. What it recognizes is unknown. This sample is part of a study of OX40 agonist ivuxolimab in advanced cancers. About the research overall: In this trial design, patients received ivuxolimab intravenously at 0.01 to 10 mg/kg every 2 weeks.

This CDR3 has 18 amino acids. Germline V CDR1 and CDR2: WSHSY, SAAADI. Trimming shortened V by 2 bases and J by 0 bases, and 17 bases separated the two germline ends. Study-wide results and limits: Compared with CD4+, CD8+ T cells on average had more expanded clones. With doses of 0.1-3.0 mg/kg, partial responders showed among the lowest clonal expansion.

Produced via immunoSEQ multiplex PCR; TCRdb's table is partial and in-frame only. In the table there are 77,000 or so clones, about 92% of which are singletons. This TCR derives from an adult with an advanced solid tumor such as melanoma, head and neck, liver or kidney cancer. The chain employs TRBV10-2 and TRBJ2-1, with a weak D call TRBD2 (6 bases). The sequencing here drew on CD4+ or CD8+ T cells sorted from blood, taken in a trial of the OX40 agonist ivuxolimab. CDR3 sequence: CASSERRAGRNSYNEQFF. The CDR3 region has the DNA TGCGCCAGCAGTGAGCGGAGGGCAGGGAGAAACTCCTACAATGAGCAGTTCTTC.